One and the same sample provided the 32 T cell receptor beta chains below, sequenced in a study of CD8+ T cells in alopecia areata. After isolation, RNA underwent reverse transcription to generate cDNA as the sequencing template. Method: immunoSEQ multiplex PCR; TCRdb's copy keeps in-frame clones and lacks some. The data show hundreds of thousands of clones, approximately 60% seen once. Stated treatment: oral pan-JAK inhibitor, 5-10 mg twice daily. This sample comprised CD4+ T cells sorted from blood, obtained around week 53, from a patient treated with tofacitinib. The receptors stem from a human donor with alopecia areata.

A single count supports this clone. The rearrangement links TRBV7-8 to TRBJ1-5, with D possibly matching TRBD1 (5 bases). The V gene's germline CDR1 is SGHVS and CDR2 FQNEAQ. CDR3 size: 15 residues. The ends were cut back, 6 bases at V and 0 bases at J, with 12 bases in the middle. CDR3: CASRKTEISNQPQHF. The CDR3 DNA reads TGTGCCAGCAGGAAGACAGAGATTAGCAATCAGCCCCAGCATTTT.

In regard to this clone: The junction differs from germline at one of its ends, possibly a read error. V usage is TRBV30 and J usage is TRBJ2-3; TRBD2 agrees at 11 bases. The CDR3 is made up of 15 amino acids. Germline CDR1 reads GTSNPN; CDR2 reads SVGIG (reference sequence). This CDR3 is CAWGVAGGHADTQYF. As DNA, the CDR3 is TGTGCCTGGGGTGTAGCGGGGGGGCACGCAGATACGCAGTATTTT. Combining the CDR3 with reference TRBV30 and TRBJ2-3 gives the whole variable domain SQTIHQWPATLVQPVGSPLSLECTVEGTSNPNLYWYRQAAGRGLQLLFYSVGIGQISSEVPQNLSASRPQDRQFILSSKKLLLSDSGFYLCAWGVAGGHADTQYFGPGTRLTVL.

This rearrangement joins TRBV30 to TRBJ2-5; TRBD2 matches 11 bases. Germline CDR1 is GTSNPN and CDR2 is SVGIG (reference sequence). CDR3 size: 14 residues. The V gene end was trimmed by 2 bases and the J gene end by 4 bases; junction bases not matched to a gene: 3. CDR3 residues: CAWSRGLAGETQYF. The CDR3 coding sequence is TGTGCCTGGAGTCGAGGACTAGCGGGAGAGACCCAGTACTTC.

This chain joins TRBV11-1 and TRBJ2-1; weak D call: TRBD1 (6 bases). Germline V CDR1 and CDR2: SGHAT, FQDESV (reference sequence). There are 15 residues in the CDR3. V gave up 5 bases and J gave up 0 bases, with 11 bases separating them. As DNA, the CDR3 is TGTGCCAGCAGCGGCACAGGGAGCTCCTACAATGAGCAGTTCTTC. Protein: CASSGTGSSYNEQFF.

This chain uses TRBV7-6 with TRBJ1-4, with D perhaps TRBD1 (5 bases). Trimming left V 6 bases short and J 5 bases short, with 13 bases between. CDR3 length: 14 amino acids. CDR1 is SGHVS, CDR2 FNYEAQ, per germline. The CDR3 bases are TGTGCCAGCAGAATGGACACGAAAAATGAAAAACTGTTTTTT. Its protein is CASRMDTKNEKLFF.

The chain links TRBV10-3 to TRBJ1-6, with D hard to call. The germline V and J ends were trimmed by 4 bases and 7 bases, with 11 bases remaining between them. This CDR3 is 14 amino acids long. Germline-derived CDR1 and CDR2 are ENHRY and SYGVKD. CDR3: CAISGDVGNSPLHF. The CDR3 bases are TGTGCCATCAGTGGTGATGTGGGAAATTCACCCCTCCACTTT.

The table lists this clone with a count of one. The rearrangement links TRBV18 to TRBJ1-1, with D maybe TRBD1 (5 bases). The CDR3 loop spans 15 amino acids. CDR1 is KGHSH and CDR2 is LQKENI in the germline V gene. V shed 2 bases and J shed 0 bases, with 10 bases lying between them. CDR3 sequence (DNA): TGTGCCAGCTCACCAGGTAGACAGTTGAACACTGAAGCTTTCTTT. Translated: CASSPGRQLNTEAFF. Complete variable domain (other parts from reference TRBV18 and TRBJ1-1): NAGVMQNPRHLVRRRGQEARLRCSPMKGHSHVYWYRQLPEEGLKFMVYLQKENIIDESGMPKERFSAEFPKEGPSILRIQQVVRGDSAAYFCASSPGRQLNTEAFFGQGTRLTVV.

The CDR3, as DNA: TGTGCCAGTAGTAACCCAGCGTTCGGGACAGGGTTTAGGGAGCAGTTCTTC. It is translated as CASSNPAFGTGFREQFF. This chain connects TRBV19 to TRBJ2-1; TRBD1 agrees at 9 bases. The V and J ends lost 4 bases and 10 bases, in that order; junction bases with no gene match: 17. This CDR3 has 17 amino acids. Germline loops: CDR1 LNHDA, CDR2 SQIVND (reference sequence).

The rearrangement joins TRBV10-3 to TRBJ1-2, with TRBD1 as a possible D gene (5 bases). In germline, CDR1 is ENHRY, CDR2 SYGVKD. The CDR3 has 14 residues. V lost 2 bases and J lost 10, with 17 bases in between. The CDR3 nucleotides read TGTGCCATCAGTGAGGAGGTGACAGCGGTAGTCTACACCTTC. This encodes CAISEEVTAVVYTF.

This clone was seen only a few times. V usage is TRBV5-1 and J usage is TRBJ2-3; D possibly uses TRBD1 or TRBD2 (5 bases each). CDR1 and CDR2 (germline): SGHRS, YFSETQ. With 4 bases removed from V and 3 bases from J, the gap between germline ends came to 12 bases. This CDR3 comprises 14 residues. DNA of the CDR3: TGCGCCAGCAGCCTCCCCGAGGGGACAGATACGCAGTATTTT. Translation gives CASSLPEGTDTQYF.

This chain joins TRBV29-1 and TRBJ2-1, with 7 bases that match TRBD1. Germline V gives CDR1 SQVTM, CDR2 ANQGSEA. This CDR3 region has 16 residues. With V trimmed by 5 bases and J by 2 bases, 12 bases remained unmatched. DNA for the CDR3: TGCAGCGTTCCCTGGGGTCCGACAGGGCCCTACAATGAGCAGTTCTTC. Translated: CSVPWGPTGPYNEQFF.

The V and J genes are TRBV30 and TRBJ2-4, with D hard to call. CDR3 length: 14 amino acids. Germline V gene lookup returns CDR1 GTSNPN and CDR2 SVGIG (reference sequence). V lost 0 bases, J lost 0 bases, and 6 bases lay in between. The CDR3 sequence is CAWSVGRAKNIQYF. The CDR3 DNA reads TGTGCCTGGAGTGTAGGCAGAGCCAAAAACATTCAGTACTTC.

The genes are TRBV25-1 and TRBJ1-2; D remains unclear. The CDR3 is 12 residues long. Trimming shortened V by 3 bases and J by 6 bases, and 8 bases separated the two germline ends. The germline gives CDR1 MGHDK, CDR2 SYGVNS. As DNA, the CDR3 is TGTGCCAGCAGTGAGGGAACAAATGGCTACACCTTC. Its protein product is CASSEGTNGYTF.

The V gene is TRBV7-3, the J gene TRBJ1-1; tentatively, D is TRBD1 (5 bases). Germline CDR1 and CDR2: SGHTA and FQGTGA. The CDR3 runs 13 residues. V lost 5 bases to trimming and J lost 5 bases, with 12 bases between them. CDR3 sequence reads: CASSRFRETEAFF. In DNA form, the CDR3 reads TGTGCCAGCAGCCGATTCAGGGAGACTGAAGCTTTCTTT.

CDR3 amino acids: CASSLGGRANTEAFF. The CDR3 nucleotides are TGCGCCAGCAGCTTGGGTGGCAGGGCGAACACTGAAGCTTTCTTT. The chain carries TRBV5-1 and TRBJ1-1, with D maybe TRBD1 (5 bases). Germline V gene sequence: CDR1 SGHRS, CDR2 YFSETQ. The CDR3 has 15 amino acids. V lost 0 bases to trimming and J lost 1 base, with 10 bases between them.

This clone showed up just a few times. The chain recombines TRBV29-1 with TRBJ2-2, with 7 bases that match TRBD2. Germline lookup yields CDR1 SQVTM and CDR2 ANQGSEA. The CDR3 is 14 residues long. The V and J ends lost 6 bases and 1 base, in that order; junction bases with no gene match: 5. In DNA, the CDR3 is TGCAGCGTCTACACGGGAGGGAACACCGGGGAGCTGTTTTTT. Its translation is CSVYTGGNTGELFF.

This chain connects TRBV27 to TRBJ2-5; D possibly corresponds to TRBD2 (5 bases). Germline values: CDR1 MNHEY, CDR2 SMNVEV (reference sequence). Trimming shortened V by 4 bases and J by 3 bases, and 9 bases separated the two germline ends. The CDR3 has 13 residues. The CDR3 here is CASSYSREETQYF. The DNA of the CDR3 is TGTGCCAGCAGTTACTCGAGGGAAGAGACCCAGTACTTC.

The CDR3 region is CASSARLASGLDTQYF. The CDR3 DNA reads TGTGCCAGCAGCGCCCGACTAGCTTCGGGTTTGGATACGCAGTATTTT. The V gene is TRBV11-1, the J gene TRBJ2-3; 7 bases fit TRBD2. The CDR3 contains 16 residues. Trimming at V came to 5 bases and at J to 6 bases, leaving 14 bases not matched to a gene. Looked up from germline, CDR1 is SGHAT and CDR2 is FQDESV (reference sequence).

The CDR3 here is CASSFFTAGTAYEQYF. In nucleotides, the CDR3 is TGTGCCAGCAGCTTCTTCACTGCGGGGACCGCCTACGAGCAGTACTTC. This chain links TRBV7-2 with TRBJ2-7, with a weak D call TRBD2 (6 bases). Germline V gene lookup returns CDR1 SGHTA and CDR2 FQGNSA. The CDR3 is made up of 16 amino acids. The V end lost 3 bases, the J end lost 2 bases, and 17 bases lay between the germline ends.

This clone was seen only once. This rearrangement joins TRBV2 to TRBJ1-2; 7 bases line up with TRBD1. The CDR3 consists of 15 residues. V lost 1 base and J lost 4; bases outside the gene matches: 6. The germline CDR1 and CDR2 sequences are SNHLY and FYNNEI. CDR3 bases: TGTGCCAGCAGTGAAGTGGGACAGATCCCCTATGGCTACACCTTC. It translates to CASSEVGQIPYGYTF.

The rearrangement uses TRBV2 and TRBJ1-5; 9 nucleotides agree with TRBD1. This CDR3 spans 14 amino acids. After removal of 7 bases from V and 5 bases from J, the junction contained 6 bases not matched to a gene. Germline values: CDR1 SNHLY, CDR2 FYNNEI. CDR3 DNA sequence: TGTGCCAGCAATGGACAGGGGAGCGATCAGCCCCAGCATTTT. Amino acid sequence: CASNGQGSDQPQHF.

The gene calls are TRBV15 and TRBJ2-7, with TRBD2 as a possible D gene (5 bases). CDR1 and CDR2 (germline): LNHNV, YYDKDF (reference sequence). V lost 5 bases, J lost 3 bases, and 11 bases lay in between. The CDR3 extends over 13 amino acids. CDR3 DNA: TGTGCCACCAGCGGACCGGGGATCTACGAGCAGTACTTC. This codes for CATSGPGIYEQYF.

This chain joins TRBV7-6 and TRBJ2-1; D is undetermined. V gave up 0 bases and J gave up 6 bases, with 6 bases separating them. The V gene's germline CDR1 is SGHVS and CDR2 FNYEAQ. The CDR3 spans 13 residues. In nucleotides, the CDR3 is TGTGCCAGCAGCTTAGCTTCTAGCAATGAGCAGTTCTTC. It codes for CASSLASSNEQFF.

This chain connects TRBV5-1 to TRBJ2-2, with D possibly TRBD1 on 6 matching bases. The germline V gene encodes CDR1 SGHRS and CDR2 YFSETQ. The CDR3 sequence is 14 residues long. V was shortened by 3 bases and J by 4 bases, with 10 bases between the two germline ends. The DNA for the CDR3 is TGCGCCAGCAGCTACGCAGGGGCCACCGGGGAGCTGTTTTTT. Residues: CASSYAGATGELFF.

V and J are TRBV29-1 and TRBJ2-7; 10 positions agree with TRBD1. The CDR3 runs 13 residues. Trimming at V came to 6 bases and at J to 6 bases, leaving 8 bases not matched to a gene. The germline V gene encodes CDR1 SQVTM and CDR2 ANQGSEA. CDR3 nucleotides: TGCAGCGTCAGGACAGGGGGGGATTCCGAGCAGTACTTC. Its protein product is CSVRTGGDSEQYF.

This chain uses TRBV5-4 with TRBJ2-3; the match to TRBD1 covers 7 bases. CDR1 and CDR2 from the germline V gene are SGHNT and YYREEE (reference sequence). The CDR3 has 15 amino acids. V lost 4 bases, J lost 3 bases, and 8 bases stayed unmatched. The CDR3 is CASSPGQTQTDTQYF. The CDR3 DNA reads TGTGCCAGCAGCCCGGGACAGACCCAGACAGATACGCAGTATTTT. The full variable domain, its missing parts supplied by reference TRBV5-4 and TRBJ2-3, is ETGVTQSPTHLIKTRGQQVTLRCSSQSGHNTVSWYQQALGQGPQFIFQYYREEENGRGNFPPRFSGLQFPNYSSELNVNALELDDSALYLCASSPGQTQTDTQYFGPGTRLTVL.

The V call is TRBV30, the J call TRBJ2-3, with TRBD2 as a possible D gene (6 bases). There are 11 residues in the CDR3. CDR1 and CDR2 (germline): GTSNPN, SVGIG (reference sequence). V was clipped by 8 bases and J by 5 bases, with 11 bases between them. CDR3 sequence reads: CAGGLRDTQYF. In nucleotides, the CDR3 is TGTGCCGGGGGACTCCGAGATACGCAGTATTTT.

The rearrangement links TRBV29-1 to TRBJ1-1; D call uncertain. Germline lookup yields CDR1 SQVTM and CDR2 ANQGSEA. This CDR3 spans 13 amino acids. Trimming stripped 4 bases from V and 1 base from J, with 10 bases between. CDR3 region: CSVAGFSNTEAFF. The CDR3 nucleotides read TGCAGCGTTGCCGGGTTCTCGAACACTGAAGCTTTCTTT.

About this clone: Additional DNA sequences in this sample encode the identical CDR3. CDR3 sequence reads: CASSLAGGSTDTQYF. DNA of the CDR3: TGCGCCAGCAGCTTGGCCGGGGGTAGCACAGATACGCAGTATTTT. V is TRBV5-1 and J is TRBJ2-3; a weak D match, TRBD2 (6 bases). The CDR3 has 15 residues. Germline CDR1 and CDR2: SGHRS and YFSETQ. Between the trimmed V and J ends, which lost 0 bases and 0 bases, there was a span of 8 bases.

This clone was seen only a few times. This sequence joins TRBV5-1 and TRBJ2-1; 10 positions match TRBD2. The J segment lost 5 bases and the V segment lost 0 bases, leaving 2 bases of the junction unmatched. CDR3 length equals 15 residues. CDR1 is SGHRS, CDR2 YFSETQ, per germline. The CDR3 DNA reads TGCGCCAGCAGCTTGGAACTAGCGGGGCACAATGAGCAGTTCTTC. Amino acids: CASSLELAGHNEQFF.

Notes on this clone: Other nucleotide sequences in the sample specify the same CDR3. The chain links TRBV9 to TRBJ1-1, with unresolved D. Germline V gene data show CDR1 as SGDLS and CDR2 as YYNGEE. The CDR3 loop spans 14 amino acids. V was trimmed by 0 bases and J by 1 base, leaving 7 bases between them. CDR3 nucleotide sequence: TGTGCCAGCAGCGTAGCGGGAACGAACACTGAAGCTTTCTTT. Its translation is CASSVAGTNTEAFF. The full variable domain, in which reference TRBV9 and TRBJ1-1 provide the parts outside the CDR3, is DSGVTQTPKHLITATGQRVTLRCSPRSGDLSVYWYQQSLDQGLQFLIQYYNGEERAKGNILERFSAQQFPDLHSELNLSSLELGDSALYFCASSVAGTNTEAFFGQGTRLTVV.

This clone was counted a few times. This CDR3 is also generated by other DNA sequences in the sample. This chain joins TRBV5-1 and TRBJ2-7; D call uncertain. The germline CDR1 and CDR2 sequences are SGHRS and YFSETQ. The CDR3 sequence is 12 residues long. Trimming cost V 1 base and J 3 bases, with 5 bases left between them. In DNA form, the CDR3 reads TGCGCCAGCAGCTTGACCGACTACGAGCAGTACTTC. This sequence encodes CASSLTDYEQYF.